What follows is one T cell receptor (beta chain) and its context. TCRB transcripts that were expressed got sequenced, as all of the isolated RNA had been reverse transcribed. Sequencing used immunoSEQ multiplex PCR; TCRdb keeps in-frame clones, though not all of them. The repertoire holds around 140,000 clones, with roughly 10% as singletons. Looked up from germline, CDR1 is SGHNT and CDR2 is YYREEE (reference sequence). The CDR3 is 16 amino acids. V lost 3 bases and J lost 7; bases outside the gene matches: 16. The record originates from a study of beta chain features in type 1 diabetes. This chain connects TRBV5-4 to TRBJ2-7, with 7 nucleotides matching TRBD1. Sequencing input: central memory CD4+ T cells from blood. The receptor's source is a woman aged 35 to 49 in good health. CDR3 amino acids: CASSSPPRDSLREQYF. The DNA of the CDR3 is TGTGCCAGCAGCTCCCCACCTAGGGACAGCCTGAGAGAGCAGTACTTC.